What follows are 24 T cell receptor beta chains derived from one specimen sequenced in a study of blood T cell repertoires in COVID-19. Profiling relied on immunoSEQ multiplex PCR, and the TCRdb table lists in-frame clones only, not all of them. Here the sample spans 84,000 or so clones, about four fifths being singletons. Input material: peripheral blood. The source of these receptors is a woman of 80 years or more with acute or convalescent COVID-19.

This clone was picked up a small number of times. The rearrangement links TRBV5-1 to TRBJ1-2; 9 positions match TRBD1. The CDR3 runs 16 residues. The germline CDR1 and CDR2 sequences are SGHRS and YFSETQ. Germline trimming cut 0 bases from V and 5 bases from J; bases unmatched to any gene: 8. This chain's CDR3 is CASSLGGTGIRYGYTF. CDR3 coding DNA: TGCGCCAGCAGCTTGGGTGGGACAGGGATTCGGTATGGCTACACCTTC. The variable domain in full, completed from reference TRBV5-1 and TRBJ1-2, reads KAGVTQTPRYLIKTRGQQVTLSCSPISGHRSVSWYQQTPGQGLQFLFEYFSETQRNKGNFPGRFSGRQFSNSRSEMNVSTLELGDSALYLCASSLGGTGIRYGYTFGSGTRLTVV.

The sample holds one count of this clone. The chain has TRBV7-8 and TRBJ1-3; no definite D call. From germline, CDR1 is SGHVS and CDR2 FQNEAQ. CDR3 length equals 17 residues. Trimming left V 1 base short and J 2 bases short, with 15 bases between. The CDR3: CASSLVWRALTGNTIYF. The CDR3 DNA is TGTGCCAGCAGCTTAGTCTGGAGGGCCCTGACTGGAAACACCATATATTTT.

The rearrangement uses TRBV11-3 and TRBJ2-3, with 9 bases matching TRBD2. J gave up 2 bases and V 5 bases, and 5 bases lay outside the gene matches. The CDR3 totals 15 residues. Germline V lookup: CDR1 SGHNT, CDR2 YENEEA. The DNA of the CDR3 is TGTGCCAGCAGCGGAAGCGGGGGGTCCACAGATACGCAGTATTTT. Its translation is CASSGSGGSTDTQYF.

CDR3 coding DNA: TGTGCCAGCAGCTTGGGTCAGGGGACGGGGCAACTGTTTTTT. Translating it yields CASSLGQGTGQLFF. This chain links TRBV5-6 with TRBJ1-4; TRBD1 is a possible D gene (6 bases). The CDR3 has 14 amino acids. Germline CDR1 and CDR2: SGHDT and YYEEEE. Deletions cut 0 bases from V and 12 bases from J, with 15 bases between.

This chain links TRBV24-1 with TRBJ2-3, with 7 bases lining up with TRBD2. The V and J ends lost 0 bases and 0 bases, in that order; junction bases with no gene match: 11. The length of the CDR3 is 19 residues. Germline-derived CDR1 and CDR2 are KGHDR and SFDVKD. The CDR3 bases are TGTGCCACCAGTGATTTGCGGGGGAGGTCTAGCGGTAGCACAGATACGCAGTATTTT. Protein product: CATSDLRGRSSGSTDTQYF.

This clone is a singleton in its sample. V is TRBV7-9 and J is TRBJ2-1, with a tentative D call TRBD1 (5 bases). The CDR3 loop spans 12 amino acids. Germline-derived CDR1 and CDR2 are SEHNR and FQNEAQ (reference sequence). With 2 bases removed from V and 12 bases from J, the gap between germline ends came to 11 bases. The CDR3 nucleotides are TGTGCCAGCAGCTTAAGCTCAACAGGGCAGTTCTTC. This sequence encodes CASSLSSTGQFF.

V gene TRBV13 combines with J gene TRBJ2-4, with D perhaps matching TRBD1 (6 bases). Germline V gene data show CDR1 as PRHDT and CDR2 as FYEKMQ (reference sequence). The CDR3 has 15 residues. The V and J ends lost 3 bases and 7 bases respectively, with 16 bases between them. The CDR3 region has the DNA TGTGCCAGCAGCTTTAGGGGGTCTGGTGGGAACATTCAGTACTTC. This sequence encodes CASSFRGSGGNIQYF.

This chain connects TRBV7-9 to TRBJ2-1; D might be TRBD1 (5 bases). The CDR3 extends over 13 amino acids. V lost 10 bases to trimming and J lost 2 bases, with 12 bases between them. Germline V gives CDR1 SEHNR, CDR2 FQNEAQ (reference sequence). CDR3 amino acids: CAILEGAYNEQFF. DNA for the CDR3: TGTGCCATCCTAGAAGGGGCCTACAATGAGCAGTTCTTC.

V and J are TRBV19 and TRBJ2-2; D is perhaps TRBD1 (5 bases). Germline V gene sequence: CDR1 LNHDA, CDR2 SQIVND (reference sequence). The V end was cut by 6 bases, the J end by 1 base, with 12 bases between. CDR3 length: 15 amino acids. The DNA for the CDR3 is TGTGCCAGTAGATTCGCCGGACAGAACACCGGGGAGCTGTTTTTT. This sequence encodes CASRFAGQNTGELFF.

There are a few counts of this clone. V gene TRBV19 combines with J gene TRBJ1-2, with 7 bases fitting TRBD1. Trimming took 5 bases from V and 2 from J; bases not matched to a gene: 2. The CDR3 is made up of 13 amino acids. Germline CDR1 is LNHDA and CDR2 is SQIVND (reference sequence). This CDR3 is CASSDRENYGYTF. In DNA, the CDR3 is TGTGCCAGTAGTGACAGGGAGAACTATGGCTACACCTTC.

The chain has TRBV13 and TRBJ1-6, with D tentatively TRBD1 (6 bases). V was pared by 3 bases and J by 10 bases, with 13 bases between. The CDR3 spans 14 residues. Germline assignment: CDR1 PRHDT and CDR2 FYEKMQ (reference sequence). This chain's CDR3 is CASSLEQGRSPLHF. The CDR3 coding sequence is TGTGCCAGCAGCTTGGAACAGGGTCGGTCACCCCTCCACTTT.

This CDR3 is CASSESTSGISYEQYF. The CDR3 region has the DNA TGCGCCAGCAGTGAGTCGACTAGCGGGATTTCCTACGAGCAGTACTTC. The gene calls are TRBV10-2 and TRBJ2-7; TRBD2 matches 11 bases. This CDR3 is 16 amino acids long. V was pared by 0 bases and J by 1 base, with 2 bases of the junction left unmatched. The germline V gene encodes CDR1 WSHSY and CDR2 SAAADI.

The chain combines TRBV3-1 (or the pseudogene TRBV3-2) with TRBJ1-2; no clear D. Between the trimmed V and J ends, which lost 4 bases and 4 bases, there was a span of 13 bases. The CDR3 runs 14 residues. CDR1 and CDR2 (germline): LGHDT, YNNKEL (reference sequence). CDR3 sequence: CASSPPGRGYGYTF. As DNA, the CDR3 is TGTGCCAGCAGCCCGCCTGGACGGGGCTATGGCTACACCTTC.

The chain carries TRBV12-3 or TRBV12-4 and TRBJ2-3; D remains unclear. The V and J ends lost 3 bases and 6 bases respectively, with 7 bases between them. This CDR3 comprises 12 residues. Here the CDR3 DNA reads TGTGCCAGCAGTTTGGCCACCGATACGCAGTATTTT. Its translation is CASSLATDTQYF.

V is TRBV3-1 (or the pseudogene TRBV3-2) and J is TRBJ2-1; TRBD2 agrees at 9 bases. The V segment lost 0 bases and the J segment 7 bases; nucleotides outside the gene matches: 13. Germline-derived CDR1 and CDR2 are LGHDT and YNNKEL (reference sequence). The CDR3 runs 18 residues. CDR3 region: CASSQEGLVAGVGNEQFF. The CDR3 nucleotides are TGTGCCAGCAGCCAAGAAGGATTGGTAGCGGGAGTTGGTAATGAGCAGTTCTTC.

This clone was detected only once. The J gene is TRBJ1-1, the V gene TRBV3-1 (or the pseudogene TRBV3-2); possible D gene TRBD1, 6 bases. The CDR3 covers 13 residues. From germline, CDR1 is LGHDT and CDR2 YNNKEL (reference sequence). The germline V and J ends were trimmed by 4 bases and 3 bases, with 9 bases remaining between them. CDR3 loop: CASSPDRDTEAFF. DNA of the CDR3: TGTGCCAGCAGCCCGGACAGAGACACTGAAGCTTTCTTT.

The CDR3 here is CASSTVTGEGNTEAFF. CDR3 in DNA: TGTGCCAGCAGTACAGTCACAGGGGAAGGGAACACTGAAGCTTTCTTT. V usage is TRBV2 and J usage is TRBJ1-1; TRBD1 agrees at 7 bases. Germline V gives CDR1 SNHLY, CDR2 FYNNEI. The V and J ends lost 5 bases and 1 base, in that order; junction bases with no gene match: 10. CDR3 size: 16 residues.

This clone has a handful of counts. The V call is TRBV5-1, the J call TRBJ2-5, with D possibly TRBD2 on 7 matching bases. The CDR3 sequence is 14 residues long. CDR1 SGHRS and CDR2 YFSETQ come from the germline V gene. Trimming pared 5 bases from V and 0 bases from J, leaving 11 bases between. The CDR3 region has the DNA TGCGCCAGCAGAGGGGGAGGGTACCAAGAGACCCAGTACTTC. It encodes CASRGGGYQETQYF.

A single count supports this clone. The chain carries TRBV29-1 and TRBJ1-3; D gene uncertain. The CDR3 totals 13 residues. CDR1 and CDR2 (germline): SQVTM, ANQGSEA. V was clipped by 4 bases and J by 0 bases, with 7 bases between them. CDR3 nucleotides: TGCAGCGTTGGATCCAGCTCTGGAAACACCATATATTTT. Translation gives CSVGSSSGNTIYF.

The CDR3 DNA reads as TGTGCCAGCAGCCAAGGCGGGAGCCCAGATACGCAGTATTTT. Translated, it gives CASSQGGSPDTQYF. V usage is TRBV3-1 (or the pseudogene TRBV3-2) and J usage is TRBJ2-3, with TRBD2 matching 7 bases. The germline CDR1 and CDR2 sequences are LGHDT and YNNKEL (reference sequence). The CDR3 extends over 14 amino acids. Trimming cost V 1 base and J 4 bases; bases outside gene matches: 2.

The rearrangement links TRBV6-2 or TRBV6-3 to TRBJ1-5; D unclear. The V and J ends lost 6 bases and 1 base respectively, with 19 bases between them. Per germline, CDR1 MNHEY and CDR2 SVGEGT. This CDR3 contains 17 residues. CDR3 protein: CASSPMAGVGSNQPQHF. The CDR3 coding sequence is TGTGCCAGCAGCCCTATGGCGGGAGTGGGGAGCAATCAGCCCCAGCATTTT.

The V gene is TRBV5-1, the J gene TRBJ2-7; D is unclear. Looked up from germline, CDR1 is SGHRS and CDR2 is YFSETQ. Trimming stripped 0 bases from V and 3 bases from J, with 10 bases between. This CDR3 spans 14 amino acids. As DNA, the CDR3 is TGCGCCAGCAGCTTGGCCGCCAGGTACTACGAGCAGTACTTC. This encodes CASSLAARYYEQYF.

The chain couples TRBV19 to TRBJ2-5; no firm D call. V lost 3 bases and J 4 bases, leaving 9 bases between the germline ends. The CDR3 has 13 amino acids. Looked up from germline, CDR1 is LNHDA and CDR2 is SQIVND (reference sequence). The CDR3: CASSMMERETQYF. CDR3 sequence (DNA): TGTGCCAGTAGTATGATGGAGCGAGAGACCCAGTACTTC.

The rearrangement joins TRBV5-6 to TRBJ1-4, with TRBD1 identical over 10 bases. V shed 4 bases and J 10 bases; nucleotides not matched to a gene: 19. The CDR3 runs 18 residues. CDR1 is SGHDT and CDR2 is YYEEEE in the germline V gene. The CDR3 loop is CASSLRRQGAIGFGKLFF. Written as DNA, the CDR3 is TGTGCCAGCAGCCTTCGTCGACAGGGGGCGATTGGCTTTGGAAAACTGTTTTTT.